This T cell receptor beta chain was sequenced in a study of PD-1 blockade in classical Hodgkin lymphoma. Sequencing used immunoSEQ multiplex PCR; TCRdb keeps in-frame clones, though not all of them. The sample carries roughly 150,000 clones, around 73% recorded once. All the patients suffered relapse after autologous stem cell transplantation, and brentuximab vedotin exposure differed. Sample: peripheral blood mononuclear cells (PBMCs), taken before the second cycle of nivolumab. The TCR sequence derives from a human donor with classical Hodgkin lymphoma.

CDR3 in amino acids: CATSPTGGYEQYF. The CDR3 bases are TGTGCCACCAGCCCGACAGGGGGGTACGAGCAGTACTTC. The chain recombines TRBV15 with TRBJ2-7; 9 bases line up with TRBD1. V lost 5 bases to trimming and J lost 4 bases; unmatched junction nucleotides: 3. This CDR3 comprises 13 residues. The germline V gene encodes CDR1 LNHNV and CDR2 YYDKDF (reference sequence).